The next 11 T cell receptor beta chains were all read from a single sample in a study of Graves' ophthalmopathy and Graves' hyperthyroidism. The TCR beta CDR3 regions underwent amplification from RNA transcripts. RT-PCR was first run with HTBI primers, then multiplex PCR in a second round. TCRdb processed the multiplex PCR reads anew with MiXCR; each CDR3 protein has one entry. The sample yields 200,000 to 300,000 distinct CDR3 sequences, around 45% seen once. The source material was peripheral blood. The receptors were gathered from an adult man with Graves' ophthalmopathy.

This clonotype was observed a handful of times. The V call is TRBV11-2, the J call TRBJ1-2; 7 bases agree with TRBD1. Germline CDR1 is SGHAT and CDR2 is FQNNGV. The CDR3 covers 17 residues. V lost 1 base to trimming and J lost 5 bases; unmatched junction nucleotides: 13. CDR3 DNA: TGTGCCAGCAGCTTAGTATCCGGCGGGGACAGATCATATGGCTACACCTTC. Residues: CASSLVSGGDRSYGYTF.

V usage is TRBV12-3 or TRBV12-4 and J usage is TRBJ2-2; D remains unclear. This CDR3 spans 11 amino acids. V was pared by 7 bases and J by 6 bases, with 6 bases between. Here the CDR3 DNA reads TGTGCCAGCACCTTGTCCGGGGAGCTGTTTTTT. Its translation: CASTLSGELFF.

The V gene is TRBV4-1, the J gene TRBJ2-6; D ambiguous. With 1 base removed from V and 3 bases from J, the gap between germline ends came to 7 bases. The V gene's germline CDR1 is MGHRA and CDR2 YSYEKL. This CDR3 contains 15 residues. CDR3 sequence: CASSQGIVGANVLTF. CDR3 DNA: TGCGCCAGCAGCCAAGGTATAGTTGGGGCCAACGTCCTGACTTTC.

The chain couples TRBV2 to TRBJ2-7; 9 positions agree with TRBD1. The J segment lost 2 bases and the V segment lost 2 bases, leaving 13 bases of the junction unmatched. Germline-derived CDR1 and CDR2 are SNHLY and FYNNEI. The CDR3 is made up of 18 amino acids. CDR3 loop: CASSERDRALPSTYEQYF. The CDR3 DNA is TGTGCCAGCAGTGAAAGGGACAGGGCTCTACCATCCACCTACGAGCAGTACTTC.

In this sample, this clonotype turned up a few times. The rearrangement links TRBV2 to TRBJ1-2; D is unclear. Germline CDR1 is SNHLY and CDR2 is FYNNEI. V lost 8 bases and J 8 bases, leaving 12 bases between the germline ends. This CDR3 contains 11 residues. The CDR3 loop is CASSREKGYTF. The CDR3 DNA is TGTGCCAGCTCACGGGAGAAAGGCTACACCTTC.

This clonotype was picked up a small number of times. The rearrangement links TRBV12-3 or TRBV12-4 to TRBJ2-5; D remains ambiguous. The CDR3 totals 14 residues. V was pared by 7 bases and J by 2 bases, with 14 bases between. The CDR3 sequence is CASKSHRLQETQYF. DNA for the CDR3: TGTGCCAGCAAGTCACACCGCCTGCAAGAGACCCAGTACTTC.

The J gene is TRBJ1-1, the V gene TRBV4-2, with TRBD1 identical over 9 bases. CDR3 length: 15 amino acids. The V and J ends lost 5 bases and 4 bases, in that order; junction bases with no gene match: 8. Germline CDR1 is LGHNA and CDR2 is YNFKEQ. The DNA of the CDR3 is TGTGCCAGCAGCAGCCGACAGGGGGAGAGCACTGAAGCTTTCTTT. Its protein product is CASSSRQGESTEAFF.

A few counts support this clonotype. A clone one base away is much larger, so this may be a read error. The rearrangement links TRBV5-1 to TRBJ1-1, with D possibly matching TRBD1 (5 bases). The V gene lost 0 bases and the J gene lost 4 bases, with 7 bases spanning the gap. The length of the CDR3 is 13 residues. Germline CDR1 and CDR2: SGHRS and YFSETQ. CDR3 DNA sequence: TGCGCCAGCAGCTTGGCAGGGCTCACTGAAGCTTTCTTT. It yields the protein CASSLAGLTEAFF.

This sequence joins TRBV12-3 or TRBV12-4 and TRBJ2-5; D unclear. The CDR3 is made up of 15 amino acids. The V and J ends lost 5 bases and 5 bases respectively, with 18 bases between them. The CDR3: CASSTYTSKSETQYF. The CDR3 region has the DNA TGTGCCAGCAGTACCTACACATCCAAATCGGAGACCCAGTACTTC.

This chain connects TRBV15 to TRBJ1-2; TRBD1 matches at 9 bases. The CDR3 sequence is 18 residues long. CDR1 and CDR2 from the germline V gene are LNHNV and YYDKDF (reference sequence). V lost 0 bases, J lost 6 bases, and 14 bases stayed unmatched. The CDR3 DNA sequence: TGTGCCACCAGCAGAGATGCGGACAGGGGAAGGGCGTTGGATGGCTACACCTTC. Protein: CATSRDADRGRALDGYTF.

This sequence joins TRBV5-1 and TRBJ2-7, with 14 bases matching TRBD2. Germline CDR1 SGHRS, CDR2 YFSETQ. V gave up 4 bases and J gave up 4 bases; unmatched junction bases: 4. The CDR3 has 15 residues. CDR3 region: CASSARTSGRYEQYF. The CDR3 nucleotides read TGCGCCAGCAGCGCAAGGACTAGCGGGAGGTACGAGCAGTACTTC.